This T cell receptor (beta chain) was sequenced in a study of T cells in Graves' hyperthyroidism and ophthalmopathy. Study-wide points: The model identified upcoming ophthalmopathy a median roughly 6.5 months ahead of onset.

V gave up 5 bases and J gave up 0 bases; unmatched junction bases: 3. The CDR3 extends over 14 amino acids. The V gene's germline CDR1 is SGHRS and CDR2 YFSETQ. This clonotype was recorded at least ten times. The antigen is undetermined. Regions amplified from RNA transcripts were the TCR beta CDR3 regions. The HTBI primer set served for first-round RT-PCR of the TCR CDR3. Using its own MiXCR run on the multiplex PCR reads, TCRdb lists one record per CDR3 protein. The sample shows around 280,000 distinct CDR3 sequences, 12% to 15% of them seen only once. Sequencing input: blood. The clonotype comes from a woman between 35 and 50 years old with Graves' hyperthyroidism. This chain joins TRBV5-1 and TRBJ2-3; 7 bases are a match to TRBD1. The CDR3 protein is CASRLTGSTDTQYF. The CDR3 DNA follows: TGCGCCAGCAGATTGACAGGGAGCACAGATACGCAGTATTTT.